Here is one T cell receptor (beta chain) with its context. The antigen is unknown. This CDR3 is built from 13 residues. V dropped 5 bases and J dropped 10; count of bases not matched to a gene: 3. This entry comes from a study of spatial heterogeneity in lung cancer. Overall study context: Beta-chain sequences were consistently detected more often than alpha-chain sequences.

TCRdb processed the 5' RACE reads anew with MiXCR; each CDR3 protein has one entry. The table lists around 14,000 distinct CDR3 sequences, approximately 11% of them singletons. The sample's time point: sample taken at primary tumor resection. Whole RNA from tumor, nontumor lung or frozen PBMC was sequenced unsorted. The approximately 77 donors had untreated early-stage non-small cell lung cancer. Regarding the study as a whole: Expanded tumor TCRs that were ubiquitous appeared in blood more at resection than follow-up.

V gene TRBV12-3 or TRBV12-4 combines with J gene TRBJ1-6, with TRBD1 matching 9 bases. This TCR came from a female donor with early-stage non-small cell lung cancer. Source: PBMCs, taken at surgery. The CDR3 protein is CASSPGQGSPLHF. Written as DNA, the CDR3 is TGTGCCAGCAGTCCGGGACAGGGATCACCCCTCCACTTT.